The 19 T cell receptor beta chains below were found in one sample sequenced in a study of T cell clonotyping in hematopoietic cell transplantation. Produced via immunoSEQ multiplex PCR; TCRdb's table is partial and in-frame only. Of approximately 44,000 clones listed, 95% are singletons. The sample comprised peripheral blood mononuclear cells. These receptors came from a young man in good health. Some clones in this sample may be carry-over from other donors' samples.

The chain carries TRBV19 and TRBJ2-7; 12 bases agree with TRBD1. The CDR3 loop spans 16 amino acids. The germline V gene encodes CDR1 LNHDA and CDR2 SQIVND (reference sequence). The J segment lost 6 bases and the V segment lost 5 bases, leaving 11 bases of the junction unmatched. CDR3 nucleotide sequence: TGTGCCAGTAGTCCGATTACCGGGACAGGGGGCCTCGAGCAGTACTTC. As protein: CASSPITGTGGLEQYF. Filled out from reference TRBV19 and TRBJ2-7, the complete variable domain reads DGGITQSPKYLFRKEGQNVTLSCEQNLNHDAMYWYRQDPGQGLRLIYYSQIVNDFQKGDIAEGYSVSREKKESFPLTVTSAQKNPTAFYLCASSPITGTGGLEQYFGPGTRLTVT.

The rearrangement joins TRBV7-9 to TRBJ2-7, with D unresolved. From germline, CDR1 is SEHNR and CDR2 FQNEAQ (reference sequence). The V end was cut by 10 bases, the J end by 2 bases, with 15 bases between. The CDR3 is made up of 13 amino acids. CDR3 DNA: TGTGCCACAAGAGGAGACCTCACCTACGAGCAGTACTTC. Translated, it gives CATRGDLTYEQYF.

V is TRBV5-1 and J is TRBJ1-1; D may be TRBD1 (5 bases). The germline gives CDR1 SGHRS, CDR2 YFSETQ. V shed 3 bases and J shed 2 bases, with 14 bases lying between them. CDR3 length: 15 residues. CDR3 protein: CASSSRTQGNTEAFF. CDR3 DNA: TGCGCCAGCAGCTCAAGGACTCAGGGAAACACTGAAGCTTTCTTT.

The rearrangement uses TRBV7-3 and TRBJ2-7; weak D call: TRBD2 (7 bases). The germline gives CDR1 SGHTA, CDR2 FQGTGA. V was clipped by 3 bases and J by 5 bases, with 11 bases between them. This CDR3 region has 13 residues. The CDR3 bases are TGTGCCAGCAGCTTTGGGGGGGGGCACGAGCAGTACTTC. It encodes CASSFGGGHEQYF.

The count of this clone is one. Here the CDR3 DNA reads TGTGCCAGCCGGGGTGGCGGAAACACCATATATTTT. Its translation is CASRGGGNTIYF. The chain is built from TRBV21-1 and TRBJ1-3. TRBV21-1 is annotated as a pseudogene. The CDR3 is 12 residues long.

V gene TRBV9 combines with J gene TRBJ1-5; no clear D. V was shortened by 0 bases and J by 7 bases, with 14 bases between the two germline ends. There are 15 residues in the CDR3. Germline lookup yields CDR1 SGDLS and CDR2 YYNGEE. CDR3 in DNA: TGTGCCAGCAGCGTAGAGGGCAGTAAAGAACAGCCCCAGCATTTT. Translated: CASSVEGSKEQPQHF.

V usage is TRBV5-1 and J usage is TRBJ2-3; tentatively, D is TRBD2 (6 bases). Germline V gene data show CDR1 as SGHRS and CDR2 as YFSETQ. CDR3 length: 15 amino acids. Trimming pared 0 bases from V and 2 bases from J, leaving 10 bases between. The CDR3 sequence: CASSLERGVTDTQYF. CDR3 DNA: TGCGCCAGCAGCTTGGAACGCGGGGTCACAGATACGCAGTATTTT.

This chain uses TRBV25-1 with TRBJ1-2; D call uncertain. V dropped 6 bases and J dropped 4 bases, with 12 bases sitting between them. Germline V lookup: CDR1 MGHDK, CDR2 SYGVNS. This CDR3 contains 13 residues. The CDR3 sequence: CASRGSQVYGYTF. CDR3 sequence (DNA): TGTGCCAGCAGGGGCAGTCAAGTCTATGGCTACACCTTC.

This clone was observed a single time. This chain uses TRBV2 with TRBJ2-3, with TRBD1 matching 10 bases. The V and J ends lost 8 bases and 4 bases, in that order; junction bases with no gene match: 15. The CDR3 totals 17 residues. Germline CDR1 SNHLY, CDR2 FYNNEI. The CDR3 is CASGGGPTGGASDTQYF. For the CDR3, the DNA is TGTGCCAGCGGAGGGGGTCCGACAGGGGGCGCATCAGATACGCAGTATTTT.

The chain uses TRBV14 and TRBJ2-5, with TRBD1 matching 8 bases. J was trimmed by 9 bases and V by 4 bases; bases with no gene match: 10. The CDR3 has 14 residues. Germline V gives CDR1 SGHDN, CDR2 FVKESK. The chain's CDR3 is CASSRGTGNAAQYF. For the CDR3, the DNA is TGTGCCAGCAGCCGTGGGACAGGCAATGCGGCCCAGTACTTC. Variable domain in full (rest from reference TRBV14 and TRBJ2-5): EAGVTQFPSHSVIEKGQTVTLRCDPISGHDNLYWYRRVMGKEIKFLLHFVKESKQDESGMPNNRFLAERTGGTYSTLKVQPAELEDSGVYFCASSRGTGNAAQYFGPGTRLLVL.

This clone appeared a single time. This sequence joins TRBV4-1 and TRBJ2-4; 11 bases match TRBD2. The CDR3 is 16 amino acids. With V trimmed by 4 bases and J by 1 base, 3 bases remained unmatched. Germline V gene sequence: CDR1 MGHRA, CDR2 YSYEKL. The CDR3 region is CASSLAGGQAKNIQYF. For the CDR3, the DNA is TGCGCCAGCAGCCTAGCGGGAGGGCAGGCCAAAAACATTCAGTACTTC.

The rearrangement joins TRBV6-4 to TRBJ2-1, with D tentatively TRBD1 (6 bases). CDR1 and CDR2 (germline): MRHNA, SNTAGT. Deletions cut 5 bases from V and 7 bases from J, with 21 bases between. The CDR3 extends over 16 amino acids. DNA for the CDR3: TGTGCCAGCAGTTGCAACTACAGGGATTTTACAAATGAGCAGTTCTTC. It specifies CASSCNYRDFTNEQFF.

The rearrangement joins TRBV6-4 to TRBJ2-7; possibly TRBD1 or TRBD2 for D (6 bases each). The germline gives CDR1 MRHNA, CDR2 SNTAGT. V dropped 6 bases and J dropped 2 bases, with 11 bases sitting between them. This CDR3 contains 13 residues. The CDR3 DNA sequence: TGTGCCAGCAGGGGGGGCGGCGCCTACGAGCAGTACTTC. Its translation: CASRGGGAYEQYF.

The chain carries TRBV6-5 and TRBJ1-1; D uncertain. CDR1 is MNHEY and CDR2 is SVGAGI in the germline V gene. The CDR3 is 15 residues long. V was trimmed by 6 bases and J by 6 bases, leaving 20 bases between them. CDR3 sequence (DNA): TGTGCCAGCAGCTCTGGGCCTCCTATGTACGCTGAAGCTTTCTTT. It is translated as CASSSGPPMYAEAFF.

This chain uses TRBV2 with TRBJ2-5; 9 nucleotides agree with TRBD2. The CDR3 spans 16 residues. The germline gives CDR1 SNHLY, CDR2 FYNNEI. The V segment lost 3 bases and the J segment 0 bases; nucleotides outside the gene matches: 5. This CDR3 reads CASSDFSGGYQETQYF. CDR3 sequence (DNA): TGTGCCAGCAGTGATTTTAGCGGGGGTTACCAAGAGACCCAGTACTTC.

This clone showed up just once. This chain joins TRBV10-3 and TRBJ1-1, with TRBD1 matching over 9 bases. Germline lookup yields CDR1 ENHRY and CDR2 SYGVKD. The CDR3 spans 14 residues. V was pared by 6 bases and J by 4 bases, with 6 bases of the junction left unmatched. The CDR3 DNA reads as TGTGCCATCAGGGCGACAGGGGGATCCACTGAAGCTTTCTTT. Its translation: CAIRATGGSTEAFF.

The rearrangement uses TRBV9 and TRBJ2-7; D gene uncertain. The germline V gene has CDR1 SGDLS and CDR2 YYNGEE. CDR3 length: 16 residues. V was cut by 0 bases and J by 0 bases, with 13 bases left in between. CDR3 sequence: CASSVEDGSSSYEQYF. DNA of the CDR3: TGTGCCAGCAGCGTAGAGGACGGGTCGAGCTCCTACGAGCAGTACTTC.

The chain links TRBV7-9 to TRBJ2-7; 8 nucleotides match TRBD1. The CDR3 is 13 residues long. Looked up from germline, CDR1 is SEHNR and CDR2 is FQNEAQ (reference sequence). V shed 5 bases and J 3 bases; nucleotides not matched to a gene: 3. The CDR3 protein is CASSPGGVYEQYF. The CDR3 coding sequence is TGTGCCAGCAGCCCAGGGGGCGTCTACGAGCAGTACTTC.

This clone was seen just once. The CDR3 region has the DNA TGTGCCAGCTCTAGTCCAGGGACAATCTACAATGAGCAGTTCTTC. Its protein product is CASSSPGTIYNEQFF. This chain uses TRBV27 with TRBJ2-1, with TRBD1 as a possible D gene (6 bases). CDR3 length: 15 residues. Between the trimmed V and J ends, which lost 8 bases and 3 bases, there was a span of 17 bases. Per the germline V gene, CDR1 is MNHEY and CDR2 is SMNVEV (reference sequence).